The present entry profiles one T cell receptor beta chain with its context. Conventional CD4+ T cells were sorted from blood as CD25-low CD127-high cells. Some clones are missing from TCRdb's copy, which holds only in-frame ones; the method was immunoSEQ multiplex PCR. The sample lists about 34,000 clones; roughly three quarters were seen once. The data were obtained in a study of regulatory and conventional T cells in RAG deficiency. The CDR3 is 18 amino acids. The J segment lost 4 bases and the V segment lost 6 bases, leaving 12 bases of the junction unmatched. These data were likewise used in another study, on regulatory T cells. From that study: Primers: 52 TRBV forward and 13 TRBJ reverse.

The TCR was taken from a human donor in good health. V usage is TRBV6-7 and J usage is TRBJ2-2; 12 bases agree with TRBD2. TRBV6-7 is identified as an open reading frame with a role that is uncertain. The specimen was CD4+ effector T cells sorted from blood. The CDR3: CASSPAMTSGGSTGELFF. CDR3 in DNA: TGTGCCAGCAGCCCAGCCATGACTAGCGGGGGTTCCACCGGGGAGCTGTTTTTT.